What follows are 15 T cell receptor beta chains derived from one specimen sequenced in a study of blood T cell repertoires in COVID-19. Libraries were prepared by immunoSEQ multiplex PCR; TCRdb keeps only in-frame clonotypes and omits some of them. The sample lists 25,000 to 35,000 clones; 70% to 90% were seen once. The sample taken for sequencing was peripheral blood. The receptors were gathered from a human donor in a cohort sampled during active COVID-19.

The chain carries TRBV11-2 and TRBJ2-5; D ambiguous. The CDR3 consists of 13 residues. The V and J ends lost 4 bases and 2 bases respectively, with 8 bases between them. Germline CDR1 is SGHAT and CDR2 is FQNNGV. CDR3: CASSSRVQETQYF. For the CDR3, the DNA is TGTGCCAGCAGCTCTCGGGTTCAAGAGACCCAGTACTTC.

V is TRBV7-9 and J is TRBJ2-3; 8 bases align to TRBD2. The CDR3 length is 16 residues. Germline assignment: CDR1 SEHNR and CDR2 FQNEAQ (reference sequence). Trimming at V came to 1 base and at J to 6 bases, leaving 9 bases not matched to a gene. The CDR3 coding sequence is TGTGCCAGCAGCTTAGGATTAGCGGGGTTATTGGATACGCAGTATTTT. It specifies CASSLGLAGLLDTQYF.

The chain carries TRBV10-2 and TRBJ2-2; tentative D call: TRBD2 (5 bases). Germline CDR1 and CDR2: WSHSY and SAAADI. Trimming shortened V by 3 bases and J by 4 bases, and 21 bases separated the two germline ends. The CDR3 is made up of 18 amino acids. The CDR3 sequence is CASSELAPPRGGTGELFF. In DNA form, the CDR3 reads TGCGCCAGCAGTGAACTGGCCCCACCCAGAGGAGGCACCGGGGAGCTGTTTTTT.

This chain joins TRBV11-2 and TRBJ2-1, with D uncertain. Trimming cost V 3 bases and J 5 bases, with 8 bases left between them. The germline V gene encodes CDR1 SGHAT and CDR2 FQNNGV. The CDR3 contains 13 residues. CDR3 amino acids: CASSFTEDNEQFF. The CDR3 DNA reads TGTGCCAGCAGCTTTACTGAAGACAATGAGCAGTTCTTC.

This clone was found a few times. This chain connects TRBV29-1 to TRBJ2-1; TRBD2 agrees at 9 bases. Germline V gene lookup returns CDR1 SQVTM and CDR2 ANQGSEA. The V and J ends lost 0 bases and 4 bases, in that order; junction bases with no gene match: 4. The CDR3 contains 15 residues. CDR3 bases: TGCAGCGTTGAAGATAGCCTAGCGGGGTACAATGAGCAGTTCTTC. Translated, it gives CSVEDSLAGYNEQFF.

The rearrangement uses TRBV7-2 and TRBJ2-3; TRBD1 might be the D (5 bases). Germline V gives CDR1 SGHTA, CDR2 FQGNSA. The CDR3 covers 15 residues. V lost 1 base and J 4 bases, leaving 12 bases between the germline ends. The CDR3 region has the DNA TGTGCCAGCAGCTTAGTCCCCTTAGGGGCAGATACGCAGTATTTT. This sequence encodes CASSLVPLGADTQYF.

This chain uses TRBV27 with TRBJ2-1; 14 bases agree with TRBD2. The germline CDR1 and CDR2 sequences are MNHEY and SMNVEV (reference sequence). CDR3 length: 17 residues. Trimming at V came to 4 bases and at J to 8 bases, leaving 10 bases not matched to a gene. The DNA of the CDR3 is TGTGCCAGCAGTTGGCTCCCGGGGACTAGCGGGAGTGATGAGCAGTTCTTC. Translating it yields CASSWLPGTSGSDEQFF.

This chain links TRBV11-2 with TRBJ2-5; D is perhaps TRBD1 (5 bases). The CDR3 sequence is 13 residues long. Germline CDR1 and CDR2: SGHAT and FQNNGV. Trimming took 2 bases from V and 5 from J, leaving 9 bases between them. The CDR3 here is CASSLWQGETQYF. The DNA of the CDR3 is TGTGCCAGCAGCTTATGGCAGGGCGAGACCCAGTACTTC.

The chain has TRBV25-1 and TRBJ1-1, with TRBD1 as a possible D gene (6 bases). CDR1 is MGHDK and CDR2 is SYGVNS in the germline V gene. The CDR3 length is 14 residues. V lost 6 bases and J 0 bases, leaving 11 bases between the germline ends. In DNA, the CDR3 is TGTGCCAGCAGCGTTGGACAGTTGAACACTGAAGCTTTCTTT. Its translation: CASSVGQLNTEAFF.

The chain uses TRBV5-1 and TRBJ1-3; a possible D gene is TRBD1 (6 bases). V was cut by 2 bases and J by 2 bases, with 11 bases left in between. The CDR3 loop spans 15 amino acids. The V gene's germline CDR1 is SGHRS and CDR2 YFSETQ. CDR3 coding DNA: TGCGCCAGCAGCTTATCGGACAGCACTGGAAACACCATATATTTT. Amino acids: CASSLSDSTGNTIYF.

The CDR3 region is CASSRAGFQPQHF. CDR3 coding DNA: TGTGCCAGCAGTAGGGCAGGGTTTCAGCCCCAGCATTTT. This chain connects TRBV25-1 to TRBJ1-5; possible D gene TRBD1, 5 bases. Trimming removed 5 bases from V and 6 bases from J, with 11 bases in between. The CDR3 contains 13 residues. The germline gives CDR1 MGHDK, CDR2 SYGVNS.

The gene calls are TRBV11-3 and TRBJ2-3, with D tentatively TRBD2 (6 bases). Trimming removed 4 bases from V and 1 base from J, with 12 bases in between. CDR3 length: 15 amino acids. Germline V gene sequence: CDR1 SGHNT, CDR2 YENEEA. The CDR3 region is CASSSAGGGTDTQYF. The CDR3 DNA follows: TGTGCCAGCAGCTCCGCCGGGGGTGGCACAGATACGCAGTATTTT.

This clone was seen a single time. The chain links TRBV6-5 to TRBJ2-1; D perhaps matches TRBD2 (6 bases). Trimming took off 9 bases at V and 5 bases at J, with 8 bases between the two ends. This CDR3 contains 11 residues. Germline values: CDR1 MNHEY, CDR2 SVGAGI. The CDR3 protein is CARGGDNEQFF. CDR3 DNA: TGTGCCAGGGGCGGGGACAATGAGCAGTTCTTC.

This clone was seen just once. The chain uses TRBV29-1 and TRBJ2-2; maybe TRBD2 (6 bases). CDR1 SQVTM and CDR2 ANQGSEA come from the germline V gene. V was cut by 6 bases and J by 6 bases, with 20 bases left in between. The CDR3 has 15 amino acids. DNA for the CDR3: TGCAGCGTCCTTCTCGGGGGTCCAGGCTCCGGGGAGCTGTTTTTT. Translated: CSVLLGGPGSGELFF.

The chain joins TRBV6-5 to TRBJ1-2; no firm D call. The CDR3 sequence is 15 residues long. Trimming cost V 2 bases and J 7 bases, with 17 bases left between them. The germline V gene encodes CDR1 MNHEY and CDR2 SVGAGI. The CDR3, as DNA: TGTGCCAGCAGTTACGCAGAGGTGGCTTTTTCTGGCTACACCTTC. It specifies CASSYAEVAFSGYTF.